The 19 T cell receptor beta chains given below trace back to one sample, sequenced in a study of blood T cell repertoires in COVID-19. This table comes from immunoSEQ multiplex PCR, and its TCRdb copy is limited to in-frame clones, with some not included. The sample comprises 55,000 to 85,000 clones, approximately 84% of which are singletons, and roughly an eighth rests with the top ten. Sequencing input: peripheral blood. The source of these receptors is a human donor in a cohort sampled during active COVID-19.

The chain has TRBV2 and TRBJ1-1; maybe TRBD1 (6 bases). Germline CDR1 SNHLY, CDR2 FYNNEI. The CDR3 consists of 14 residues. V lost 8 bases, J lost 7 bases, and 20 bases lay in between. The CDR3 nucleotides are TGTGCCAGCGGGCGCTTGACAGGTCTGGGTGAAGCTTTCTTT. This translates into CASGRLTGLGEAFF.

The DNA of the CDR3 is TGTGCCAGCAGTACTACTTTGAGGTCGGACACTGAAGCTTTCTTT. Translated, it gives CASSTTLRSDTEAFF. The rearrangement links TRBV5-4 to TRBJ1-1; D remains ambiguous. Germline V CDR1 and CDR2: SGHNT, YYREEE (reference sequence). This CDR3 contains 15 residues. V gave up 5 bases and J gave up 3 bases, with 17 bases separating them.

This clone has a single count. The genes are TRBV7-9 and TRBJ1-2; D is unresolved. The V and J ends lost 1 base and 3 bases respectively, with 6 bases between them. The CDR3 has 13 residues. Germline CDR1 and CDR2: SEHNR and FQNEAQ (reference sequence). This CDR3 reads CASSLVSDYGYTF. DNA for the CDR3: TGTGCCAGCAGCTTAGTGTCAGACTATGGCTACACCTTC.

V gene TRBV18 combines with J gene TRBJ1-5; 7 bases match TRBD1. J was trimmed by 1 base and V by 4 bases; bases with no gene match: 1. This CDR3 comprises 14 residues. Per germline, CDR1 KGHSH and CDR2 LQKENI. Written as DNA, the CDR3 is TGTGCCAGCTCACGGGGACAGAGCAATCAGCCCCAGCATTTT. Translation gives CASSRGQSNQPQHF.

The rearrangement uses TRBV4-2 and TRBJ1-1; perhaps TRBD1 as D (6 bases). The CDR3 is made up of 15 amino acids. Germline values: CDR1 LGHNA, CDR2 YNFKEQ. The V gene lost 4 bases and the J gene lost 0 bases, with 12 bases spanning the gap. The CDR3 is CASSPRGALNTEAFF. Here the CDR3 DNA reads TGTGCCAGCAGCCCCCGGGGGGCTTTGAACACTGAAGCTTTCTTT.

This chain uses TRBV6-5 with TRBJ2-7; 8 bases match TRBD2. V shed 6 bases and J 3 bases; nucleotides not matched to a gene: 10. There are 15 residues in the CDR3. CDR1 is MNHEY and CDR2 is SVGAGI in the germline V gene. The chain's CDR3 is CASSPGLRGGYEQYF. CDR3 nucleotide sequence: TGTGCCAGCAGCCCAGGCCTTCGGGGGGGCTACGAGCAGTACTTC.

The V and J genes are TRBV27 and TRBJ2-3, with a weak D call TRBD1 (5 bases). Trimming took 6 bases from V and 2 from J, leaving 15 bases between them. The germline CDR1 and CDR2 sequences are MNHEY and SMNVEV (reference sequence). This CDR3 spans 15 amino acids. The chain's CDR3 is CASRALPGNTDTQYF. The CDR3 DNA sequence: TGTGCCAGCAGAGCCCTCCCAGGGAACACAGATACGCAGTATTTT.

The chain links TRBV5-1 to TRBJ2-3, with 13 bases matching TRBD2. Trimming took 6 bases from V and 4 from J; bases not matched to a gene: 5. The CDR3 has 15 residues. Germline V gene lookup returns CDR1 SGHRS and CDR2 YFSETQ. CDR3 sequence: CASTSLAGGPDTQYF. CDR3 coding DNA: TGCGCCAGCACCTCACTAGCGGGGGGGCCAGATACGCAGTATTTT.

The chain joins TRBV21-1 to TRBJ2-5; the table names TRBD2, a call not compared with the DNA. TRBV21-1 is assigned pseudogene status. The CDR3 loop spans 14 amino acids. The DNA for the CDR3 is TGTGCCAGCAGCAAAGGACGGGGGGTTGAGACCCAGTACTTC. Amino acids: CASSKGRGVETQYF.

As DNA, the CDR3 is TGTGCCAGCGACATCTCGGGAGGGGGAAATGAGCAGTTCTTC. Translated, it gives CASDISGGGNEQFF. V usage is TRBV3-1 (or the pseudogene TRBV3-2) and J usage is TRBJ2-1, with TRBD2 identical over 8 bases. Germline V gene lookup returns CDR1 LGHDT and CDR2 YNNKEL (reference sequence). The CDR3 has 14 residues. The ends lost 8 bases at V and 7 bases at J; junction bases unmatched: 10.

The V and J genes are TRBV10-3 and TRBJ2-3; 12 nucleotides line up with TRBD2. V was clipped by 2 bases and J by 5 bases; unmatched bases: 5. CDR3 size: 16 residues. Germline values: CDR1 ENHRY, CDR2 SYGVKD. For the CDR3, the DNA is TGTGCCATCAGTGAGATAATGGGACTAGCGGGAGATACGCAGTATTTT. Translated, it gives CAISEIMGLAGDTQYF.

This chain connects TRBV6-2 or TRBV6-3 to TRBJ2-1; tentative D call: TRBD2 (6 bases). The germline V gene has CDR1 MNHEY and CDR2 SVGEGT. CDR3 length equals 13 residues. The V end was cut by 6 bases, the J end by 5 bases, with 11 bases between. The DNA of the CDR3 is TGTGCCAGCAGCCGGGACTTTCACAATGAGCAGTTCTTC. It translates to CASSRDFHNEQFF.

In its sample, this clone was seen once. In DNA, the CDR3 is TGTGCCAGCAGCAAAGATTCCAGGGAAGACTGTCAGCCCCAGCATTTT. It yields the protein CASSKDSREDCQPQHF. V and J are TRBV21-1 and TRBJ1-5; TRBD1 reflects the table's D call only, with no check against the DNA. TRBV21-1 is a recognized pseudogene. This CDR3 is 16 amino acids long.

The V gene is TRBV5-5, the J gene TRBJ2-3; D unclear. In germline, CDR1 is SGHKS, CDR2 YYEKEE (reference sequence). Trimming left V 7 bases short and J 2 bases short, with 5 bases between. The CDR3 has 11 residues. The CDR3 here is CASGDTDTQYF. CDR3 DNA sequence: TGTGCCAGCGGAGACACAGATACGCAGTATTTT.

This rearrangement joins TRBV19 to TRBJ1-3; TRBD1 matches at 9 bases. Germline V lookup: CDR1 LNHDA, CDR2 SQIVND (reference sequence). The CDR3 consists of 14 residues. V lost 6 bases, J lost 1 base, and 1 base stayed unmatched. CDR3 loop: CASSGTGSGNTIYF. The CDR3 coding sequence is TGTGCCAGTAGCGGGACAGGGTCTGGAAACACCATATATTTT.

V and J are TRBV7-3 and TRBJ2-1, with 8 positions matching TRBD1. Unmatched junction bases numbered 4, after V lost 3 bases and J lost 3 bases. This CDR3 is built from 15 residues. Germline values: CDR1 SGHTA, CDR2 FQGTGA. CDR3 DNA: TGTGCCAGCAGCTTTGGACAGGGCGGCTACAATGAGCAGTTCTTC. It specifies CASSFGQGGYNEQFF.

This chain connects TRBV28 to TRBJ1-6; 7 nucleotides agree with TRBD1. CDR1 is MDHEN, CDR2 SYDVKM, per germline. V was clipped by 8 bases and J by 7 bases; unmatched bases: 5. This CDR3 region has 13 residues. The DNA for the CDR3 is TGTGCCAGCGGAACAGGGGAGAATTCACCCCTCCACTTT. This encodes CASGTGENSPLHF.

The chain recombines TRBV10-3 with TRBJ1-2; 9 bases agree with TRBD1. CDR1 ENHRY and CDR2 SYGVKD come from the germline V gene. V shed 3 bases and J 1 base; nucleotides not matched to a gene: 3. CDR3 size: 15 residues. This CDR3 reads CAISDGTGLNYGYTF. In DNA, the CDR3 is TGTGCCATCAGTGACGGGACAGGGCTTAACTATGGCTACACCTTC.

The gene calls are TRBV11-3 and TRBJ2-3; 7 bases line up with TRBD1. With V trimmed by 5 bases and J by 2 bases, 4 bases remained unmatched. CDR1 is SGHNT, CDR2 YENEEA, per germline. CDR3 length: 14 residues. CDR3 sequence reads: CASSTQGITDTQYF. CDR3 nucleotide sequence: TGTGCCAGCAGCACACAGGGGATCACAGATACGCAGTATTTT.